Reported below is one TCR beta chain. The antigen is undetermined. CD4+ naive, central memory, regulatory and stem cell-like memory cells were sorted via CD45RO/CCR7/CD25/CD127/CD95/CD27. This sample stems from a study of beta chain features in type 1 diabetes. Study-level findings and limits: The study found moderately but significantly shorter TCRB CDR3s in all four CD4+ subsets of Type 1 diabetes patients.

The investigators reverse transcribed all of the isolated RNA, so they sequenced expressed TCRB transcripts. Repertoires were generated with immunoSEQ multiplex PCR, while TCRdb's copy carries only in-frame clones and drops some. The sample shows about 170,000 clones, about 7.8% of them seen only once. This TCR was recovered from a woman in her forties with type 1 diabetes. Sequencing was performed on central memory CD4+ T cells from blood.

CDR3 nucleotides: TGTGCCAGCAGTCGACAGAGAAGCAATCAGCCCCAGCATTTT. Translating it yields CASSRQRSNQPQHF. The chain recombines TRBV28 with TRBJ1-5; weak D call: TRBD1 (5 bases). CDR1 MDHEN and CDR2 SYDVKM come from the germline V gene. The ends were cut back, 5 bases at V and 1 base at J, with 9 bases in the middle. The CDR3 spans 14 residues.